A single sample gave rise to the 26 T cell receptor beta chains below, sequenced in a study of T-cell reconstitution after alpha-beta-depleted transplantation in children. Preparation of the TCRbeta library involved a method that used unique molecular identifiers. TCRdb processed the PCR reads anew with MiXCR; each CDR3 protein has one entry. The profile shows more than 200,000 distinct CDR3 sequences, over 9.5% of them singletons. The material sequenced was PBMCs from the stem cell graft donor, taken from the stem cell graft. All receptors come from a human donor who donated a stem cell graft to a child with SCID.

Many counts were recorded for this clonotype. This chain uses TRBV2 with TRBJ2-2; D may be TRBD2 (6 bases). Germline CDR1 and CDR2: SNHLY and FYNNEI. Deletions cut 8 bases from V and 1 base from J, with 11 bases between. The CDR3 contains 14 residues. The CDR3 protein is CASRGFLNTGELFF. The CDR3, as DNA: TGTGCCAGCCGGGGGTTCCTGAACACCGGGGAGCTGTTTTTT.

This clonotype was counted at least ten times. The chain has TRBV4-3 and TRBJ2-6, with unresolved D. Trimming stripped 0 bases from V and 0 bases from J, with 6 bases between. There are 16 residues in the CDR3. CDR1 is LGHNA, CDR2 YSLEER, per germline. In DNA form, the CDR3 reads TGCGCCAGCAGCCAAGATTTGTTCTCTGGGGCCAACGTCCTGACTTTC. It codes for CASSQDLFSGANVLTF.

Notes on this clonotype: Given a much more abundant clone one base away, this may be a read error. The CDR3 sequence is CACSLSSLETQYF. CDR3 nucleotides: TGTGCCTGCAGCTTGTCTTCCTTAGAGACCCAGTACTTC. The rearrangement joins TRBV5-5 to TRBJ2-5; D gene unclear. CDR1 is SGHKS and CDR2 is YYEKEE in the germline V gene (reference sequence). This CDR3 contains 13 residues.

This clonotype occurred many times. This chain joins TRBV4-1 and TRBJ2-1, with a tentative D call TRBD1 (6 bases). Germline lookup yields CDR1 MGHRA and CDR2 YSYEKL. Trimming took 0 bases from V and 0 from J, leaving 12 bases between them. The CDR3 is 17 amino acids. The CDR3 DNA reads TGCGCCAGCAGCCAAGATAAAAACAGGGACTCCTACAATGAGCAGTTCTTC. It yields the protein CASSQDKNRDSYNEQFF.

This clonotype showed up many times. V usage is TRBV28 and J usage is TRBJ2-1, with TRBD2 as a possible D gene (5 bases). The CDR3 contains 15 residues. Looked up from germline, CDR1 is MDHEN and CDR2 is SYDVKM. Trimming left V 3 bases short and J 8 bases short, with 17 bases between. DNA of the CDR3: TGTGCCAGCAGTTTGGCAGTAAGAGGGAGCGATGAGCAGTTCTTC. Its translation: CASSLAVRGSDEQFF. Complete variable domain (other parts from reference TRBV28 and TRBJ2-1): DVKVTQSSRYLVKRTGEKVFLECVQDMDHENMFWYRQDPGLGLRLIYFSYDVKMKEKGDIPEGYSVSREKKERFSLILESASTNQTSMYLCASSLAVRGSDEQFFGPGTRLTVL.

This clonotype was seen ten or more times. The genes are TRBV5-1 and TRBJ2-7; TRBD1 agrees at 10 bases. The CDR3 has 14 amino acids. Per germline, CDR1 SGHRS and CDR2 YFSETQ. V dropped 4 bases and J dropped 2; count of bases not matched to a gene: 3. For the CDR3, the DNA is TGCGCCAGCAGCCGGGACAGGGGAACCTACGAGCAGTACTTC. It encodes CASSRDRGTYEQYF.

As to this clonotype: One junction end does not reproduce the germline sequence, and a read error may be involved. CDR3 in DNA: TGTGTCAGCAGCCCGCAGGGCCCTGTAGCCATAAACATTCAGTACTTC. Translation: CVSSPQGPVAINIQYF. The genes are TRBV3-1 and TRBJ2-4, with D possibly matching TRBD1 (5 bases). CDR3 length equals 16 residues. CDR1 and CDR2 (germline): LGHDT, YNNKEL (reference sequence).

This clonotype was detected ten times or more. The J gene is TRBJ1-6, the V gene TRBV6-1; a possible D gene is TRBD1 (5 bases). Germline values: CDR1 MNHNS, CDR2 SASEGT. The CDR3 has 13 amino acids. Trimming cost V 7 bases and J 5 bases, with 9 bases left between them. The CDR3 region has the DNA TGTGCCAGCATACCGACAGATAATTCACCCCTCCACTTT. Residues: CASIPTDNSPLHF.

This clonotype has at least ten counts. V is TRBV5-1 and J is TRBJ1-6; 7 bases are shared with TRBD1. Trimming took 3 bases from V and 8 from J; bases not matched to a gene: 5. This CDR3 region has 14 residues. CDR1 SGHRS and CDR2 YFSETQ come from the germline V gene. CDR3: CASSSLTGDSPLHF. The DNA for the CDR3 is TGCGCCAGCAGCTCGCTAACAGGGGATTCACCCCTCCACTTT.

At least ten counts were recorded for this clonotype. This chain joins TRBV12-3 or TRBV12-4 and TRBJ1-3, with D possibly matching TRBD1 (6 bases). This CDR3 is 16 amino acids long. Trimming stripped 2 bases from V and 2 bases from J, with 13 bases between. CDR3 sequence reads: CASSLTGQPTGNTIYF. The CDR3 DNA sequence: TGTGCCAGCAGTTTAACCGGACAGCCGACTGGAAACACCATATATTTT.

This clonotype came up many times. This chain uses TRBV5-1 with TRBJ2-1; D may be TRBD1 (5 bases). The CDR3 totals 17 residues. V was trimmed by 6 bases and J by 7 bases, leaving 26 bases between them. CDR1 SGHRS and CDR2 YFSETQ come from the germline V gene. The CDR3 loop is CASTPGPDNPLRNEQFF. Here the CDR3 DNA reads TGCGCCAGCACGCCAGGACCGGACAACCCCTTGAGGAATGAGCAGTTCTTC.

This clonotype has at least ten counts. The V and J genes are TRBV2 and TRBJ2-5, with a weak D call TRBD2 (8 bases). The CDR3 covers 17 residues. The germline gives CDR1 SNHLY, CDR2 FYNNEI. V was pared by 7 bases and J by 5 bases, with 26 bases between. CDR3 in amino acids: CASNVGLALGGGETQYF. The DNA of the CDR3 is TGTGCCAGCAACGTCGGACTAGCCTTAGGGGGCGGGGAGACCCAGTACTTC.

This clonotype was seen ten or more times. V usage is TRBV9 and J usage is TRBJ1-2; 8 positions agree with TRBD1. The CDR3 length is 15 residues. V trimming: 4 bases; J trimming: 7 bases; junction bases outside the gene matches: 12. In germline, CDR1 is SGDLS, CDR2 YYNGEE. The CDR3: CASSLRTGPSGGYTF. CDR3 coding DNA: TGTGCCAGCAGCCTCCGGACAGGGCCATCGGGTGGCTACACCTTC.

This clonotype was picked up a small number of times. The V gene is TRBV29-1, the J gene TRBJ2-1; no firm D call. V gave up 4 bases and J gave up 6 bases, with 7 bases separating them. This CDR3 contains 11 residues. Germline V gene lookup returns CDR1 SQVTM and CDR2 ANQGSEA. In DNA form, the CDR3 reads TGCAGCGTTGGCCGGGCCAATGAGCAGTTCTTC. This encodes CSVGRANEQFF.

This clonotype was observed many times. This rearrangement joins TRBV20-1 to TRBJ1-1, with TRBD1 as a possible D gene (5 bases). CDR3 length: 14 residues. The germline V gene encodes CDR1 DFQATT and CDR2 SNEGSKA (reference sequence). Trimming pared 2 bases from V and 0 bases from J, leaving 10 bases between. DNA of the CDR3: TGCAGTGCTAGACGGGGGGTGGTGAACACTGAAGCTTTCTTT. This gives the protein CSARRGVVNTEAFF.

Turning to this clonotype: A much more abundant neighbour one base away suggests this may be a read error. V and J are TRBV7-2 and TRBJ2-3; weak D call: TRBD2 (6 bases). V shed 1 base and J shed 7 bases, with 12 bases lying between them. The CDR3 has 14 residues. CDR1 is SGHTA and CDR2 is FQGNSA in the germline V gene. This chain's CDR3 is CASSLGVRDYTQYF. The CDR3 bases are TGTGCCAGCAGCTTAGGGGTCAGGGACTATACGCAGTATTTT.

This clonotype has a count of ten or more. The V gene is TRBV7-2, the J gene TRBJ2-7; maybe TRBD1 (6 bases). V was shortened by 5 bases and J by 3 bases, with 17 bases between the two germline ends. The CDR3 is 15 residues long. Germline V CDR1 and CDR2: SGHTA, FQGNSA. The CDR3 protein is CASSPTGFTGYEQYF. The CDR3 DNA sequence: TGTGCCAGCAGCCCCACAGGGTTTACCGGCTACGAGCAGTACTTC.

This clonotype was observed many times. This chain links TRBV5-1 with TRBJ2-5; 8 bases are a match to TRBD1. Germline assignment: CDR1 SGHRS and CDR2 YFSETQ. The CDR3 sequence is 14 residues long. Losses at the gene ends were 6 bases for V and 2 bases for J; bases not matched to a gene: 6. CDR3 protein: CASTRTGRQETQYF. CDR3 nucleotides: TGCGCCAGCACAAGGACAGGGCGGCAAGAGACCCAGTACTTC.

This clonotype was detected ten times or more. V is TRBV18 and J is TRBJ1-1; maybe TRBD1 (5 bases). The V gene lost 4 bases and the J gene lost 1 base, with 16 bases spanning the gap. The CDR3 runs to 16 residues. The germline CDR1 and CDR2 sequences are KGHSH and LQKENI. The CDR3 nucleotides are TGTGCCAGCTCACTACTCAAGGCTCAGGGGAACACTGAAGCTTTCTTT. It translates to CASSLLKAQGNTEAFF.

Ten or more counts support this clonotype. CDR3 nucleotides: TGCGCCAGCAGCCCACAAGGGAGGGCCACCGAAGCTTTCTTT. It yields the protein CASSPQGRATEAFF. This rearrangement joins TRBV4-3 to TRBJ1-1; D unclear. This CDR3 has 14 residues. Germline-derived CDR1 and CDR2 are LGHNA and YSLEER. Trimming removed 4 bases at V and 8 bases at J, with 17 bases between.

This clonotype was observed many times. The chain uses TRBV5-1 and TRBJ2-3, with TRBD1 as a possible D gene (5 bases). The CDR3 has 15 residues. The germline V and J ends were trimmed by 4 bases and 0 bases, with 12 bases remaining between them. Germline V gene sequence: CDR1 SGHRS, CDR2 YFSETQ. CDR3 in DNA: TGCGCCAGCAGCCGGACAAAAGTTAGCACAGATACGCAGTATTTT. It yields the protein CASSRTKVSTDTQYF.

The rearrangement links TRBV30 to TRBJ2-1, with TRBD1 matching over 7 bases. The J segment lost 4 bases and the V segment lost 4 bases, leaving 7 bases of the junction unmatched. The germline V gene has CDR1 GTSNPN and CDR2 SVGIG (reference sequence). The CDR3 has 14 residues. In nucleotides, the CDR3 is TGTGCCTGGACCGGGACAGCAGAGTACAATGAGCAGTTCTTC. Translated, it gives CAWTGTAEYNEQFF.

This clonotype showed up just a few times. The rearrangement joins TRBV4-3 to TRBJ1-2, with D maybe TRBD1 (6 bases). Trimming stripped 4 bases from V and 2 bases from J, with 14 bases between. This CDR3 is 15 amino acids long. Germline loops: CDR1 LGHNA, CDR2 YSLEER. The CDR3 spells CASSRRTAENYGYTF. The DNA for the CDR3 is TGCGCCAGCAGCCGACGGACAGCCGAGAACTATGGCTACACCTTC.

This clonotype was counted only a few times. The chain carries TRBV4-2 and TRBJ2-2, with D possibly being TRBD2 (6 bases). The CDR3 has 16 residues. V gave up 5 bases and J gave up 6 bases, with 19 bases separating them. The germline gives CDR1 LGHNA, CDR2 YNFKEQ. CDR3 loop: CASSSGLSWRAGELFF. In DNA, the CDR3 is TGTGCCAGCAGCTCGGGGCTCTCCTGGAGGGCCGGGGAGCTGTTTTTT.

This clonotype was seen at least ten times. This sequence joins TRBV20-1 and TRBJ2-3, with D possibly matching TRBD1 (6 bases). Germline V lookup: CDR1 DFQATT, CDR2 SNEGSKA (reference sequence). The CDR3 consists of 11 residues. V was cut by 3 bases and J by 6 bases, with 7 bases left in between. CDR3 residues: CSASTGDTQYF. CDR3 sequence (DNA): TGCAGTGCTAGTACAGGGGATACGCAGTATTTT.

The sample holds many counts of this clonotype. The CDR3: CATSRDTRVGAQHF. In DNA form, the CDR3 reads TGTGCCACCAGCAGAGATACTAGGGTGGGGGCCCAGCATTTT. V gene TRBV15 combines with J gene TRBJ1-5; D may be TRBD1 (5 bases). The CDR3 is 14 residues long. Per germline, CDR1 LNHNV and CDR2 YYDKDF (reference sequence). Trimming removed 0 bases at V and 11 bases at J, with 14 bases between.